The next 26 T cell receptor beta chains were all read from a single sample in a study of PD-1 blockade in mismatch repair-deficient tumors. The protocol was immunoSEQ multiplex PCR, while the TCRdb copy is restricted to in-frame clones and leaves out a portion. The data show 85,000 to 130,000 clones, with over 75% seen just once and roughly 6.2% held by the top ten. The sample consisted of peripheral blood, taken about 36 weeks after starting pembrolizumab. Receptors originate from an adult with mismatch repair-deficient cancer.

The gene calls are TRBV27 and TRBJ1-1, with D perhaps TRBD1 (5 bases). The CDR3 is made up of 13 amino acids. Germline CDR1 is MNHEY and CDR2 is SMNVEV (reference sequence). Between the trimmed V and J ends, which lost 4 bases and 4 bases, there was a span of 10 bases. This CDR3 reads CASSSRGSTEAFF. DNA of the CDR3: TGTGCCAGCAGTTCGAGGGGTTCCACTGAAGCTTTCTTT.

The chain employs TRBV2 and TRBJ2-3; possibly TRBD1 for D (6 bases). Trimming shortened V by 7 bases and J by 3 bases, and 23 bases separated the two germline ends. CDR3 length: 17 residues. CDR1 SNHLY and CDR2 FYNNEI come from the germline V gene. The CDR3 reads CASNLRGTGSMTDTQYF. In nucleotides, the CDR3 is TGTGCCAGCAACCTGAGAGGTACAGGGTCTATGACAGATACGCAGTATTTT.

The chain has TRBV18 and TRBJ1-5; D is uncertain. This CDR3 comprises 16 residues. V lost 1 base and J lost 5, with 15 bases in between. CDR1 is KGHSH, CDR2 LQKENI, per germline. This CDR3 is CASSPLQASDDQPQHF. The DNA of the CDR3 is TGTGCCAGCTCACCACTTCAGGCATCGGACGATCAGCCCCAGCATTTT.

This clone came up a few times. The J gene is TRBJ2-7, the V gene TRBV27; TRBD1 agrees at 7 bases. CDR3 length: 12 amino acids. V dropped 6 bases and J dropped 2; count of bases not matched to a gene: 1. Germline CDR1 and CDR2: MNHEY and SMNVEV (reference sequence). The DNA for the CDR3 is TGTGCCAGCAGAGACAGGGCCTACGAGCAGTACTTC. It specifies CASRDRAYEQYF.

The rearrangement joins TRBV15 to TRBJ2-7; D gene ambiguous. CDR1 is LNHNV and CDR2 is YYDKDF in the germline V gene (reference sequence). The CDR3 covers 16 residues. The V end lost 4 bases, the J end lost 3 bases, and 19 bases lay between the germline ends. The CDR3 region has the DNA TGTGCCACCAGCAAAACCCCGGGTTTAGGGAACTACGAGCAGTACTTC. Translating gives CATSKTPGLGNYEQYF.

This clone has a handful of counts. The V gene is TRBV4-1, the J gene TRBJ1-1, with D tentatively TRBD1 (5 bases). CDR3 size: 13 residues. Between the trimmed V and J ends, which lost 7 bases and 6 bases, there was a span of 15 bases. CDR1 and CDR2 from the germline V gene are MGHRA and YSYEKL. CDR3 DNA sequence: TGCGCCAGCAACCTAGTGGGGACGGCTGAAGCTTTCTTT. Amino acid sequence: CASNLVGTAEAFF.

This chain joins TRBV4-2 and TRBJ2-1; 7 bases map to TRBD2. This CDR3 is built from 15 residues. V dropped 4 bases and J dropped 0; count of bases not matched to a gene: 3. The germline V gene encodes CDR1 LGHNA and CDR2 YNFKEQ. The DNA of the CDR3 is TGTGCCAGCAGCCCCGGGAGGAGCTCCTACAATGAGCAGTTCTTC. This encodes CASSPGRSSYNEQFF.

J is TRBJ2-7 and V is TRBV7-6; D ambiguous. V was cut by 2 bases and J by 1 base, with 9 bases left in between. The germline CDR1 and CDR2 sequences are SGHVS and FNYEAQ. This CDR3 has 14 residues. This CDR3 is CASSLSAGSYEQYF. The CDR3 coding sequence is TGTGCCAGCAGCTTATCCGCAGGTTCCTACGAGCAGTACTTC.

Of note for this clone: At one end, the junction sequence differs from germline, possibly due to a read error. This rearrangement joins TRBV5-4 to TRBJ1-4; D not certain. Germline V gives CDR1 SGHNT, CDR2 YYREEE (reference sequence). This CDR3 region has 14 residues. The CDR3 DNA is TGCGCCAGCAGCCCCGACACCAGCAATGAAAAACTGTTTTTT. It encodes CASSPDTSNEKLFF.

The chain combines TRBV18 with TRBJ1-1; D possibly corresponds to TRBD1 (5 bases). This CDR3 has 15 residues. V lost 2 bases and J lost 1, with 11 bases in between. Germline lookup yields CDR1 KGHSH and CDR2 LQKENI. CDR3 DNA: TGTGCCAGCTCACCAATCAGGGATAAGAACACTGAAGCTTTCTTT. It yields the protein CASSPIRDKNTEAFF. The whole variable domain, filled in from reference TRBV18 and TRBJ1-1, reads NAGVMQNPRHLVRRRGQEARLRCSPMKGHSHVYWYRQLPEEGLKFMVYLQKENIIDESGMPKERFSAEFPKEGPSILRIQQVVRGDSAAYFCASSPIRDKNTEAFFGQGTRLTVV.

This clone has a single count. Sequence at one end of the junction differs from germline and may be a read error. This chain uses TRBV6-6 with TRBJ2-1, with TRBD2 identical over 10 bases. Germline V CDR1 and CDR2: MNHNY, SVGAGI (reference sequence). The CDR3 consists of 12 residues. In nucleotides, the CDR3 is TGTGCCAGCAGTTACGGAGCGGGAGGGTTGCTCTTC. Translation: CASSYGAGGLLF.

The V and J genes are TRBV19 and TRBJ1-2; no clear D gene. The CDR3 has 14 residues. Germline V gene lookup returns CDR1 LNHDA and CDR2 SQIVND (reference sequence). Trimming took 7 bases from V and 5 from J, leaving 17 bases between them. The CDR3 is CASKEFDKLYGYTF. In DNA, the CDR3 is TGTGCCAGTAAGGAATTTGACAAATTATATGGCTACACCTTC.

CDR3: CASSQDAADYEQYF. DNA for the CDR3: TGCGCCAGCAGCCAAGATGCGGCGGACTACGAGCAGTACTTC. The chain recombines TRBV4-1 with TRBJ2-7; D gene uncertain. V lost 0 bases, J lost 3 bases, and 9 bases lay in between. The CDR3 totals 14 residues. Germline V lookup: CDR1 MGHRA, CDR2 YSYEKL.

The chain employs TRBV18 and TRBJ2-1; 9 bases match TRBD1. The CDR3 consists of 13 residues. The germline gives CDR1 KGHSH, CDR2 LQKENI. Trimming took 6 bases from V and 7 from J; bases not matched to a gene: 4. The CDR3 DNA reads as TGTGCCAGCTCTCAGACAGGGGGTAATGAGCAGTTCTTC. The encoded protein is CASSQTGGNEQFF.

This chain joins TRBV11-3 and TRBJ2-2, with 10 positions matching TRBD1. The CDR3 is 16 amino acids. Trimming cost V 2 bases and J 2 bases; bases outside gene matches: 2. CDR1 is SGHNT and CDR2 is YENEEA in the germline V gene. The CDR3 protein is CASSLWDRGNTGELFF. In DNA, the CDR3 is TGTGCCAGCAGCTTATGGGACAGGGGTAACACCGGGGAGCTGTTTTTT. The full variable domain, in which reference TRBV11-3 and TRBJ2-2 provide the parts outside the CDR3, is EAGVVQSPRYKIIEKKQPVAFWCNPISGHNTLYWYLQNLGQGPELLIRYENEEAVDDSQLPKDRFSAERLKGVDSTLKIQPAELGDSAVYLCASSLWDRGNTGELFFGEGSRLTVL.

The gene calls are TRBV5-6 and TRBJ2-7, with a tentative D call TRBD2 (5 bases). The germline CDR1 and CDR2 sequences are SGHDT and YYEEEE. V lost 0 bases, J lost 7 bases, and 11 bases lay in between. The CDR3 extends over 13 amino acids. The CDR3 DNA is TGTGCCAGCAGCTTGGCTCTAGCAACTGAGCAGTACTTC. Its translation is CASSLALATEQYF.

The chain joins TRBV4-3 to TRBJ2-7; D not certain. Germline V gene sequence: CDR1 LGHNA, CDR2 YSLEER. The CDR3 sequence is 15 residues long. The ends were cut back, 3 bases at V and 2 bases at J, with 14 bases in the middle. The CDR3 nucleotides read TGCGCCAGCAGCCAGTTCTCCGGGCCCCCCTACGAGCAGTACTTC. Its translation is CASSQFSGPPYEQYF.

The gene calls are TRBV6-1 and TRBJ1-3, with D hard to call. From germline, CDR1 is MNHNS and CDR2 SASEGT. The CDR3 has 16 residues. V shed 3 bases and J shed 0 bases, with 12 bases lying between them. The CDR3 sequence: CASSDGRGSSGNTIYF. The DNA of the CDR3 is TGTGCCAGCAGTGATGGGCGGGGAAGCTCTGGAAACACCATATATTTT.

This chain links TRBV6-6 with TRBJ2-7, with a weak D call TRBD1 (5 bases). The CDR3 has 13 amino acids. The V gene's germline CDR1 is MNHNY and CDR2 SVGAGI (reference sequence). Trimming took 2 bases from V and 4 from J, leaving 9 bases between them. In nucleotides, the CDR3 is TGTGCCAGCAGTTACGGCAGGGCGTACGAGCAGTACTTC. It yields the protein CASSYGRAYEQYF.

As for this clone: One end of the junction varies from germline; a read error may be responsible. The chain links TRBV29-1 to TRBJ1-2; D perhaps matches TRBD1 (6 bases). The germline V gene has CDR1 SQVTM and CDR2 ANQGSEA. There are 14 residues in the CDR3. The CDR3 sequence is CSAHGGTGSEYESF. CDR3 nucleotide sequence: TGCAGCGCCCATGGGGGAACAGGGTCCGAATATGAGTCCTTC.

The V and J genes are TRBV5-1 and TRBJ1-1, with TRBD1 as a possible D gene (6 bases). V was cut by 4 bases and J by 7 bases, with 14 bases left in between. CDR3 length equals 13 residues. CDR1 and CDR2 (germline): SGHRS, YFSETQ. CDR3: CASSRGGYYEAFF. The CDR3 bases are TGCGCCAGCAGCAGAGGGGGGTACTATGAAGCTTTCTTT. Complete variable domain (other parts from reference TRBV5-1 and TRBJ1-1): KAGVTQTPRYLIKTRGQQVTLSCSPISGHRSVSWYQQTPGQGLQFLFEYFSETQRNKGNFPGRFSGRQFSNSRSEMNVSTLELGDSALYLCASSRGGYYEAFFGQGTRLTVV.

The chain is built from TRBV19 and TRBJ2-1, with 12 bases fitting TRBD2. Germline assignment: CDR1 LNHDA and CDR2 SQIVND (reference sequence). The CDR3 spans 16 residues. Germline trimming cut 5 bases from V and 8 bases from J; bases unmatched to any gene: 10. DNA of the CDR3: TGTGCCAGTAGTTACCTAGCGGGAGGGTCTACGGATGAGCAGTTCTTC. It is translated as CASSYLAGGSTDEQFF.

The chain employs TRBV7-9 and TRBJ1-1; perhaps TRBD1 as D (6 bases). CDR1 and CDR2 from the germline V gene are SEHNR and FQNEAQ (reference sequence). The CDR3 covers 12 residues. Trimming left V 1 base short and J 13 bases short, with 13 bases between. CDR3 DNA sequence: TGTGCCAGCAGCTTAGACAGGGCTCTATTTTTCTTT. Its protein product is CASSLDRALFFF. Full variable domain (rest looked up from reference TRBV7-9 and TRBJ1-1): DTGVSQNPRHKITKRGQNVTFRCDPISEHNRLYWYRQTLGQGPEFLTYFQNEAQLEKSRLLSDRFSAERPKGSFSTLEIQRTEQGDSAMYLCASSLDRALFFFGQGTRLTVV.

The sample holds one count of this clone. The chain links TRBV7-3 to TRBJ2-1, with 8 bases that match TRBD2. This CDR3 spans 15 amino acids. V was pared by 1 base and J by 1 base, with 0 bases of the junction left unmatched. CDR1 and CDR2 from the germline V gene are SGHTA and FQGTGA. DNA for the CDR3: TGTGCCAGCAGCTTAAGACTAGCGTCCTACAATGAGCAGTTCTTC. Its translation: CASSLRLASYNEQFF.

CDR3 sequence (DNA): TGTGCCAGTAGTATATCCCTGGGACTGGATTACAATGAGCAGTTCTTC. Amino acid sequence: CASSISLGLDYNEQFF. V usage is TRBV19 and J usage is TRBJ2-1; D possibly corresponds to TRBD2 (6 bases). Germline V gene sequence: CDR1 LNHDA, CDR2 SQIVND (reference sequence). This CDR3 spans 16 amino acids. With 2 bases removed from V and 4 bases from J, the gap between germline ends came to 15 bases.

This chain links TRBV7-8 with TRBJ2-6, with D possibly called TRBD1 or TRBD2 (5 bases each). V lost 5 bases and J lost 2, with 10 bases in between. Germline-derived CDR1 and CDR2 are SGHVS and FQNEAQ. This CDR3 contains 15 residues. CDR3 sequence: CASSPWDAGANVLTF. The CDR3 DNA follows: TGTGCCAGCAGCCCATGGGACGCTGGGGCCAACGTCCTGACTTTC.